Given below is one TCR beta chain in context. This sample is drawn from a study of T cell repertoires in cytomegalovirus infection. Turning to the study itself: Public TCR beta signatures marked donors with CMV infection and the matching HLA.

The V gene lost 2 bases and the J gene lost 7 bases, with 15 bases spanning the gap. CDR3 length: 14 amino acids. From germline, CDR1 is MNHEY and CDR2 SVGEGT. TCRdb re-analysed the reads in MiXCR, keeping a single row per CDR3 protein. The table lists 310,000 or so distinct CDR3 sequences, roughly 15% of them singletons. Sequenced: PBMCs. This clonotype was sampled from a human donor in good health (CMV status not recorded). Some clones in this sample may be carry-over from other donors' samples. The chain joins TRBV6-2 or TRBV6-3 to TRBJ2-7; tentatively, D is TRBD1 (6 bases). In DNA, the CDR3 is TGTGCCAGCAGTTACGAATGGCCGGACAGTGAGCAGTACTTC. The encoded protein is CASSYEWPDSEQYF.